This T cell receptor (beta chain) was captured by sequencing in a study of blood T cell repertoires in COVID-19. Turning to the study itself: COVID-19 samples, acute and convalescent, were from the United States, Italy and Spain. Sources were T cells, B-cell-depleted T cells, or PBMCs; the material itself was cDNA or gDNA.

The CDR3 has 14 amino acids. With 1 base removed from V and 5 bases from J, the gap between germline ends came to 11 bases. Germline loops: CDR1 SEHNR, CDR2 FQNEAQ (reference sequence). In the authors' methods: Counts of nucleated cells, estimated from reference gene primer amplification, were obtained. TCRdb keeps only in-frame clones here, not all; method: immunoSEQ multiplex PCR. D and trimming come from the DNA, and the V and J calls and clone size come from that table. Here the sample spans fewer than 350,000 clones, approximately 86% being singletons. The gene calls are TRBV7-9 and TRBJ2-5; D may be TRBD1 (5 bases). The specimen sequenced was peripheral blood. This clonotype originated in a woman in her thirties who had recovered from COVID-19. In nucleotides, the CDR3 is TGTGCCAGCAGCTTAGGAGTGGGGCCGGAGACCCAGTACTTC. Protein product: CASSLGVGPETQYF. The whole variable domain, filled in from reference TRBV7-9 and TRBJ2-5, reads DTGVSQNPRHKITKRGQNVTFRCDPISEHNRLYWYRQTLGQGPEFLTYFQNEAQLEKSRLLSDRFSAERPKGSFSTLEIQRTEQGDSAMYLCASSLGVGPETQYFGPGTRLLVL.